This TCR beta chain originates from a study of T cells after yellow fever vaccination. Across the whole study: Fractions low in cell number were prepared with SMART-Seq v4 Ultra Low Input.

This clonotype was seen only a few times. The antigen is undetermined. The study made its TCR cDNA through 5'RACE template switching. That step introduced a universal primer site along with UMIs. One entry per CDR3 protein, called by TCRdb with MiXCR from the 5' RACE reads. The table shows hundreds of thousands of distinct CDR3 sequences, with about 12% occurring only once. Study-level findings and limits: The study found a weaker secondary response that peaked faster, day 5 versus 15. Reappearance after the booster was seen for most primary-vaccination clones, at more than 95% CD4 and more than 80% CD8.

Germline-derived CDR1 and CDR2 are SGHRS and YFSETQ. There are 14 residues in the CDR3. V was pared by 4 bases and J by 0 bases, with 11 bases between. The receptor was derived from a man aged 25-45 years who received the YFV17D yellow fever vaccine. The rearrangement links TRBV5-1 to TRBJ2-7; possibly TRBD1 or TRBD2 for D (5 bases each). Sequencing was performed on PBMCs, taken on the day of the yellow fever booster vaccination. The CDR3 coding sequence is TGCGCCAGCAGCCCCGGGACGCACTCCTACGAGCAGTACTTC. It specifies CASSPGTHSYEQYF.